Shown below are 27 T cell receptor beta chains from a single sample sequenced in a study of blood T cell repertoires in COVID-19. Profiled with immunoSEQ multiplex PCR; TCRdb holds only in-frame clones, not every one. The sample holds approximately 150,000 clones, about nine tenths seen once. The sequencing sample was made of peripheral blood. The source of these receptors is a human donor with COVID-19, enrolled during active disease. The donor label of this sample is uncertain.

The V call is TRBV10-2, the J call TRBJ2-7; D possibly corresponds to TRBD2 (7 bases). V lost 5 bases and J 7 bases, leaving 21 bases between the germline ends. CDR1 is WSHSY and CDR2 is SAAADI in the germline V gene. The CDR3 sequence is 15 residues long. In DNA form, the CDR3 reads TGCGCCAGCAGTTTTGCGGGGGCGGGAAGCGGGGAGCAGTACTTC. This gives the protein CASSFAGAGSGEQYF.

For this clone: The same CDR3 arises from other DNA sequences in this sample as well. V usage is TRBV19 and J usage is TRBJ2-7; D is possibly TRBD1 (6 bases). The CDR3 runs 14 residues. The V gene lost 2 bases and the J gene lost 0 bases, with 8 bases spanning the gap. Per the germline V gene, CDR1 is LNHDA and CDR2 is SQIVND (reference sequence). CDR3 amino acids: CASSIRGSSYEQYF. DNA of the CDR3: TGTGCCAGTAGTATAAGGGGGAGCTCCTACGAGCAGTACTTC.

In its sample, this clone was seen once. This sequence joins TRBV2 and TRBJ1-5; 11 bases are shared with TRBD1. This CDR3 has 15 amino acids. In germline, CDR1 is SNHLY, CDR2 FYNNEI. Trimming at V came to 6 bases and at J to 4 bases, leaving 5 bases not matched to a gene. CDR3 protein: CASSRTGGGNQPQHF. DNA of the CDR3: TGTGCCAGCAGCCGGACAGGGGGCGGGAATCAGCCCCAGCATTTT.

The rearrangement links TRBV5-1 to TRBJ2-7; TRBD1 is a possible D gene (6 bases). The length of the CDR3 is 16 residues. V gave up 2 bases and J gave up 2 bases, with 17 bases separating them. Germline V gene data show CDR1 as SGHRS and CDR2 as YFSETQ. CDR3 in amino acids: CASSFGLTGDTYEQYF. In DNA form, the CDR3 reads TGCGCCAGCAGCTTTGGCTTGACAGGTGATACCTACGAGCAGTACTTC.

On this clone: The junction and the germline gene differ at one end; a read error may be behind it. This chain joins TRBV6-5 and TRBJ1-1; D is perhaps TRBD1 (6 bases). Germline V gives CDR1 MNHEY, CDR2 SVGAGI. The CDR3 contains 12 residues. CDR3 nucleotides: TGTGCCAGCAGTCACCGGGACACTCAAGCTTTCTTT. Amino acid sequence: CASSHRDTQAFF.

Comment on this clone: The same CDR3 is also encoded by other DNA sequences in this sample. In DNA, the CDR3 is TGTGCCAGCAGCCAAGGACAGGGATCTTATGGCTACACCTTC. Its translation: CASSQGQGSYGYTF. The chain joins TRBV3-1 (or the pseudogene TRBV3-2) to TRBJ1-2; 7 nucleotides align to TRBD1. Germline lookup yields CDR1 LGHDT and CDR2 YNNKEL (reference sequence). The CDR3 runs to 14 residues. The V and J ends lost 1 base and 5 bases, in that order; junction bases with no gene match: 4.

This sequence joins TRBV19 and TRBJ1-2, with a possible D match to TRBD1 (5 bases). Per the germline V gene, CDR1 is LNHDA and CDR2 is SQIVND (reference sequence). V gave up 3 bases and J gave up 8 bases, with 16 bases separating them. The CDR3 contains 14 residues. CDR3 loop: CASSISGHPRGYTF. CDR3 sequence (DNA): TGTGCCAGTAGTATTTCCGGACACCCACGGGGCTACACCTTC. The whole variable domain, filled in from reference TRBV19 and TRBJ1-2, reads DGGITQSPKYLFRKEGQNVTLSCEQNLNHDAMYWYRQDPGQGLRLIYYSQIVNDFQKGDIAEGYSVSREKKESFPLTVTSAQKNPTAFYLCASSISGHPRGYTFGSGTRLTVV.

The V call is TRBV10-3, the J call TRBJ2-3, with D uncertain. Germline V lookup: CDR1 ENHRY, CDR2 SYGVKD. V gave up 3 bases and J gave up 6 bases, with 10 bases separating them. The CDR3 runs 13 residues. CDR3: CAISDLTGDTQYF. The CDR3 nucleotides read TGTGCCATCAGTGACCTGACCGGGGATACGCAGTATTTT.

CDR3 nucleotides: TGTGCCAGCAGCGTAGCTCTGGCGGGAGCTAGCACAGATACGCAGTATTTT. It codes for CASSVALAGASTDTQYF. V gene TRBV9 combines with J gene TRBJ2-3; 7 bases match TRBD2. Germline V gene sequence: CDR1 SGDLS, CDR2 YYNGEE. The CDR3 sequence is 17 residues long. With V trimmed by 0 bases and J by 0 bases, 7 bases remained unmatched.

The chain has TRBV5-1 and TRBJ2-1; 7 nucleotides match TRBD1. The CDR3 is 15 amino acids. J gave up 4 bases and V 4 bases, and 8 bases lay outside the gene matches. Germline V gene lookup returns CDR1 SGHRS and CDR2 YFSETQ. DNA of the CDR3: TGCGCCAGCAGCCCAAGGGACAGTCATTACAATGAGCAGTTCTTC. Translated: CASSPRDSHYNEQFF.

The rearrangement links TRBV7-3 to TRBJ2-6; D unresolved. CDR3 size: 17 residues. Trimming pared 1 base from V and 2 bases from J, leaving 12 bases between. The germline V gene has CDR1 SGHTA and CDR2 FQGTGA. The CDR3 loop is CASSLIERGPGANVLTF. The CDR3, as DNA: TGTGCCAGCAGCTTAATTGAACGCGGCCCTGGGGCCAACGTCCTGACTTTC.

This chain uses TRBV5-1 with TRBJ1-1, with D unresolved. This CDR3 is built from 14 residues. The germline V gene encodes CDR1 SGHRS and CDR2 YFSETQ. V was shortened by 0 bases and J by 1 base, with 7 bases between the two germline ends. The CDR3 DNA follows: TGCGCCAGCAGCTTGGTAGCGCAGAACACTGAAGCTTTCTTT. As protein: CASSLVAQNTEAFF.

The CDR3 loop reads CASKWTGGPDTQYF. Here the CDR3 DNA reads TGTGCCAGTAAATGGACAGGGGGTCCAGATACGCAGTATTTT. The chain uses TRBV19 and TRBJ2-3; 10 bases are shared with TRBD1. This CDR3 is 14 amino acids long. The V segment lost 7 bases and the J segment 4 bases; nucleotides outside the gene matches: 5. CDR1 and CDR2 (germline): LNHDA, SQIVND (reference sequence).

This clone was recorded a few times. The V gene is TRBV29-1, the J gene TRBJ1-3; D possibly corresponds to TRBD1 (5 bases). Germline V gives CDR1 SQVTM, CDR2 ANQGSEA. The CDR3 has 12 amino acids. Deletions cut 8 bases from V and 2 bases from J, with 10 bases between. The chain's CDR3 is CSCGAAGNTIYF. CDR3 nucleotide sequence: TGCAGCTGTGGGGCAGCTGGAAACACCATATATTTT. The variable domain in full, with the rest retrieved from reference TRBV29-1 and TRBJ1-3, is SAVISQKPSRDICQRGTSLTIQCQVDSQVTMMFWYRQQPGQSLTLIATANQGSEATYESGFVIDKFPISRPNLTFSTLTVSNMSPEDSSIYLCSCGAAGNTIYFGEGSWLTVV.

V gene TRBV3-1 (or the pseudogene TRBV3-2) combines with J gene TRBJ2-1; TRBD1 might be the D (5 bases). V shed 9 bases and J shed 5 bases, with 26 bases lying between them. The CDR3 consists of 17 residues. The germline CDR1 and CDR2 sequences are LGHDT and YNNKEL (reference sequence). CDR3: CARNRFWSPHLNNEQFF. Here the CDR3 DNA reads TGTGCCAGGAACAGGTTTTGGAGTCCCCACCTCAACAATGAGCAGTTCTTC.

The V gene is TRBV5-5, the J gene TRBJ1-1; TRBD1 matches at 8 bases. The germline V gene has CDR1 SGHKS and CDR2 YYEKEE (reference sequence). This CDR3 has 14 amino acids. Germline trimming cut 3 bases from V and 1 base from J; bases unmatched to any gene: 2. The DNA of the CDR3 is TGTGCCAGCAGCTCCCAGGGGGCGAACACTGAAGCTTTCTTT. Its protein product is CASSSQGANTEAFF.

The V call is TRBV7-2, the J call TRBJ2-2; D remains unclear. CDR1 is SGHTA and CDR2 is FQGNSA in the germline V gene. The CDR3 is 13 residues long. V lost 3 bases, J lost 0 bases, and 2 bases lay in between. The CDR3 bases are TGTGCCAGCAGCTTTACGAACACCGGGGAGCTGTTTTTT. This sequence encodes CASSFTNTGELFF. Complete variable domain (other parts from reference TRBV7-2 and TRBJ2-2): GAGVSQSPSNKVTEKGKDVELRCDPISGHTALYWYRQSLGQGLEFLIYFQGNSAPDKSGLPSDRFSAERTGGSVSTLTIQRTQQEDSAVYLCASSFTNTGELFFGEGSRLTVL.

This clone was counted once. The chain employs TRBV11-2 and TRBJ2-7; 7 bases agree with TRBD2. CDR3 length equals 17 residues. Germline CDR1 and CDR2: SGHAT and FQNNGV. V shed 0 bases, J shed 0 bases, and the junction held 8 bases outside the gene matches. CDR3 DNA: TGTGCCAGCAGCTTAGATTCGGGCGGGGGAAGCTCCTACGAGCAGTACTTC. As protein: CASSLDSGGGSSYEQYF.

The chain is built from TRBV5-1 and TRBJ2-3; 14 bases align to TRBD2. CDR1 SGHRS and CDR2 YFSETQ come from the germline V gene. Germline trimming cut 4 bases from V and 3 bases from J; bases unmatched to any gene: 10. This CDR3 is 18 amino acids long. The CDR3 nucleotides read TGCGCCAGCAGCGCGACTAGCGGGGGGGCCACTAGGACAGATACGCAGTATTTT. This sequence encodes CASSATSGGATRTDTQYF.

The CDR3 bases are TGCGCCAGCAGCCCCCGACAGGGAAATCAGCCCCAGCATTTT. Translating gives CASSPRQGNQPQHF. The V and J genes are TRBV4-1 and TRBJ1-5, with TRBD1 matching 7 bases. Germline V gene data show CDR1 as MGHRA and CDR2 as YSYEKL. The V gene end was trimmed by 4 bases and the J gene end by 4 bases; junction bases not matched to a gene: 4. The CDR3 contains 14 residues.

The chain joins TRBV6-5 to TRBJ1-3, with no clear D. CDR1 and CDR2 (germline): MNHEY, SVGAGI. The CDR3 sequence is 14 residues long. V was pared by 5 bases and J by 0 bases, with 8 bases between. CDR3 coding DNA: TGTGCCAGCAGTCCCTACAGCTCTGGAAACACCATATATTTT. It specifies CASSPYSSGNTIYF.

Only one count was recorded for this clone. The chain recombines TRBV2 with TRBJ2-3; 7 positions match TRBD2. Germline V gives CDR1 SNHLY, CDR2 FYNNEI. V lost 0 bases to trimming and J lost 1 base; unmatched junction nucleotides: 1. There are 15 residues in the CDR3. CDR3 sequence (DNA): TGTGCCAGCAGTGAAGCGGGGGGGGGCACAGATACGCAGTATTTT. This sequence encodes CASSEAGGGTDTQYF.

The V gene is TRBV9, the J gene TRBJ2-5; D gene ambiguous. V was cut by 4 bases and J by 4 bases, with 14 bases left in between. Germline loops: CDR1 SGDLS, CDR2 YYNGEE. The CDR3 totals 14 residues. The CDR3 protein is CASSSPGGLETQYF. The CDR3 DNA reads as TGTGCCAGCAGCTCACCTGGTGGGCTAGAGACCCAGTACTTC.

The chain employs TRBV25-1 and TRBJ1-6; TRBD1 might be the D (6 bases). Germline V lookup: CDR1 MGHDK, CDR2 SYGVNS. CDR3 length: 14 residues. With 4 bases removed from V and 8 bases from J, the gap between germline ends came to 12 bases. The CDR3 nucleotides read TGTGCCAGCAGTGGACAGGACGCCCATTCACCCCTCCACTTT. Its protein is CASSGQDAHSPLHF.

The V gene is TRBV5-4, the J gene TRBJ1-2, with D maybe TRBD1 (6 bases). Deletions cut 0 bases from V and 1 base from J, with 10 bases between. Germline V gene data show CDR1 as SGHNT and CDR2 as YYREEE (reference sequence). CDR3 length equals 15 residues. The CDR3 DNA reads as TGTGCCAGCAGCTTGGTGGGGACACTTAACTATGGCTACACCTTC. Translation gives CASSLVGTLNYGYTF.

This clone was detected only a few times. V gene TRBV12-3 or TRBV12-4 combines with J gene TRBJ1-2, with TRBD1 as a possible D gene (5 bases). There are 12 residues in the CDR3. V lost 5 bases and J lost 8, with 12 bases in between. The CDR3: CASSTDRGGYTF. The CDR3 nucleotides are TGTGCCAGCAGTACCGATCGGGGGGGCTACACCTTC.

This clone was seen a few times. The chain has TRBV14 and TRBJ1-3; D ambiguous. The germline V gene encodes CDR1 SGHDN and CDR2 FVKESK. The CDR3 consists of 15 residues. The V and J ends lost 0 bases and 0 bases respectively, with 6 bases between them. The CDR3 sequence: CASSQEVHSGNTIYF. CDR3 in DNA: TGTGCCAGCAGCCAAGAAGTACACTCTGGAAACACCATATATTTT.